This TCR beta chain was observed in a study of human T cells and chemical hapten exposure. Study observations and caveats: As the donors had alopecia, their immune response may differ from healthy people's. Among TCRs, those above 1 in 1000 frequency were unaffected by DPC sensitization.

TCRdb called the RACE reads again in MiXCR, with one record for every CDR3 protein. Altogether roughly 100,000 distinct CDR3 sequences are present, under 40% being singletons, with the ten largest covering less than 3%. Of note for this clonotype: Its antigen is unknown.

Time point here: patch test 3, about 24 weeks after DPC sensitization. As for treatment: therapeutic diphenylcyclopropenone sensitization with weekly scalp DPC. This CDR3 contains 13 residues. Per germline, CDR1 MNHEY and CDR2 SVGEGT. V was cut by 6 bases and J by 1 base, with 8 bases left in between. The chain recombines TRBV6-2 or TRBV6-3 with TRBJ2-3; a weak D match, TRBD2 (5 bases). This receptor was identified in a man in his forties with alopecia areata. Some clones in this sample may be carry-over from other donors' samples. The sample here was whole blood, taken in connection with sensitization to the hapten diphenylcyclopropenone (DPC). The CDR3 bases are TGTGCCAGCAGACGGGATCGCACAGATACGCAGTATTTT. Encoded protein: CASRRDRTDTQYF.